This T cell receptor (beta chain) was found in a study of blood T cells in healthy people across ages (dated by TCRdb to about 2015). With respect to the entire study: Template switching captured roughly one uniquely barcoded TCR beta cDNA molecule per two T cells in model experiments. The donors were split into four age groups: young (average around 17 years), middle-aged (about 40), aged (roughly 65) and long-lived (approximately 80). The study analyzed two additional independent replicas of 1 million unique cDNA reads from the same blood draw for two donors, one aged 18 to 30 and one aged 80 or older. Donors of different ages were randomly distributed across sequencing lanes to avoid experimental bias. To track age-related changes in TCR beta repertoire diversity, the study relied on deep sequencing normalized with unique cDNA molecular identifiers. The investigation overall reported the following: The percentage of naive T cells measured by flow cytometry correlated strongly with observed TCR beta diversity. Observed TCR beta diversity per million T cells fell roughly linearly with age, and a significant reduction was already apparent by age around 40. Estimates of total diversity based on one million sequenced T cells were regarded as lower bounds and as underestimates. Because donor CMV infection status was unknown, age-related changes in expanded clonotypes were potentially confounded. Compared with the aged group, more naive CD4+ T cells, fewer expanded clones and increased TCR diversity were shown by the long-lived group, suggesting age selection. Since profiling was done on bulk unsorted PBMCs, naive and antigen-experienced compartments could not be conclusively compared.

This clonotype was detected only a few times. Its antigen is not yet known. Base qualities are not provided; no much larger clone lies one nucleotide away. Preparation of the library involved 5' RACE. Instrument used: Illumina HiSeq 2500. The second PCR ran for roughly 7 to 12 cycles and used a J-beta primer mix along with a sample-barcoded 5' primer. A template-switch 5' adaptor carrying 12 random nucleotides introduced a unique molecular identifier onto each TCR beta cDNA molecule. At least 2.5 million CDR3-containing paired-end reads were obtained from each sample. All of the RNA was converted into first-strand cDNA using the Mint cDNA synthesis kit, with a TRBC-specific oligonucleotide serving as the primer. Following uracil-DNA glycosylase treatment, a first 18-cycle PCR with universal primers M1SS and BC2_uni_R was performed on all cDNA. The published analysis was carried out like this. For normalization, 1 million high-quality reads, each with a distinct molecular identifier, were randomly selected from each sample. Instead of being binned into consensus sequences, reads that shared molecular identifiers were thrown out. MiTCR, with a Q25 quality threshold and the strictest error-elimination algorithm, was used for CDR3 identification, clonotype clustering and error correction. A nonparametric unseen species model with Euler transformation was used to estimate a lower bound on total TCR beta diversity. TCRdb handled the public reads itself, with Q25 trimming in fastp and clone calling in MiXCR, and kept productive beta chains. Entries that share a CDR3 protein sequence are merged under the most common genes and DNA. These V and J calls are TCRdb output, not the study's own analysis. For this sample the table gives roughly 2 million distinct CDR3 sequences, of which roughly 52% were detected only once. The ten top clones hold approximately 2.1% of the sample.

Including the terminal cysteine and phenylalanine, the CDR3 comprises 11 residues. The DNA shown is the 33-base CDR3, in frame from base 1. The germline V gene encodes CDR1 DFQATT and CDR2 SNEGSKA (reference sequence). Deletion took 0 bases off V and 13 bases off J, with a span of 10 bases between the germline ends. Systemically healthy Caucasian individuals from Russia, around 38 in total and aged about 6 to 100 years, were included as donors. Each donor gave 8 to 10 milliliters of peripheral blood, collected into EDTA-treated Vacutainer tubes. Ficoll-Paque density-gradient centrifugation was used to isolate PBMCs, with at least 6.5 million obtained per sample. Trizol reagent was used to extract total RNA from the PBMCs, yielding at least 5 micrograms per sample. Naive CD45RAhigh/CD27high T cell percentages were measured by flow cytometry on a PBMC aliquot from every donor.

The TCR sequence derives from a woman between 40 and 55 years old in good health. The sequence joins TRBV20-1 to TRBJ2-4; TRBD2 is possibly the D segment (5 matching bases). The source material was blood. The base sequence is TGCAGTGCTAGAGAGGGTCTAGCCCAGTACTTC. This gives the protein CSAREGLAQYF.